This entry is about one T cell receptor (beta chain). The antigen is unknown. This CDR3 spans 14 amino acids. From germline, CDR1 is MNHEY and CDR2 SVGAGI. V dropped 4 bases and J dropped 4 bases, with 11 bases sitting between them. This entry comes from a study of post-analysis software for immune sequencing data. Study outcomes and limitations: Elevated frequency relative to controls characterized about 5 TRBV segments in patients, TRBV5-6, TRBV5-1 and TRBV20-1 among them. There was significantly lower normalized Chao1 diversity in multiple sclerosis patients than in controls. F measure grouped same-batch samples tightly together.

The TCR beta cDNA libraries contained unique molecular identifiers. Starting from roughly 1 to 10 million T cells, the study yielded roughly 0.5 million cDNA molecules. MiXCR was run by TCRdb on the PCR reads, yielding one entry per CDR3 protein. Among some 700,000 distinct CDR3 sequences, roughly three fifths were seen once, and the ten largest hold about 11%. Sequenced: blood. This TCR derives from a girl aged 2-10 years with multiple sclerosis. The chain carries TRBV6-5 and TRBJ1-5; unclear D gene. The CDR3 DNA reads as TGTGCCAGCAGTTTCGCCCCGATGAATCAGCCCCAGCATTTT. Its protein is CASSFAPMNQPQHF.